This T cell receptor beta chain was sequenced for a study of STAT5B mutations in CD4+ large granular lymphocyte leukemia. Findings and limits, study-wide: Without HLA matching, higher CD4+ than CD8+ T-LGLL clonality could reflect small sample size. No patients shared main leukemic clonotypes, though roughly 25% appeared at low frequency elsewhere. Patient CD4-sorted repertoires stayed more clonal than healthy ones after leukemic-clone removal.

In the case of this clone: Its antigen is unidentified.

TCRdb keeps only in-frame clones here, not all; method: immunoSEQ multiplex PCR. The sample yields some 34,000 clones, about three quarters seen once. The sequence was obtained from a human donor in good health. Input material: CD4+ T cells from blood buffy coats.

The CDR3 reads CASSKNLAGWGQGVVVCNQPQHF. The DNA for the CDR3 is TGTGCCAGCAGCAAAAATCTAGCTGGGTGGGGACAGGGGGTAGTAGTATGCAATCAGCCCCAGCATTTT. The chain recombines TRBV21-1 with TRBJ1-5; the table assigns TRBD1, which was not confirmed against the DNA. TRBV21-1 is flagged as a pseudogene. This CDR3 comprises 23 residues.